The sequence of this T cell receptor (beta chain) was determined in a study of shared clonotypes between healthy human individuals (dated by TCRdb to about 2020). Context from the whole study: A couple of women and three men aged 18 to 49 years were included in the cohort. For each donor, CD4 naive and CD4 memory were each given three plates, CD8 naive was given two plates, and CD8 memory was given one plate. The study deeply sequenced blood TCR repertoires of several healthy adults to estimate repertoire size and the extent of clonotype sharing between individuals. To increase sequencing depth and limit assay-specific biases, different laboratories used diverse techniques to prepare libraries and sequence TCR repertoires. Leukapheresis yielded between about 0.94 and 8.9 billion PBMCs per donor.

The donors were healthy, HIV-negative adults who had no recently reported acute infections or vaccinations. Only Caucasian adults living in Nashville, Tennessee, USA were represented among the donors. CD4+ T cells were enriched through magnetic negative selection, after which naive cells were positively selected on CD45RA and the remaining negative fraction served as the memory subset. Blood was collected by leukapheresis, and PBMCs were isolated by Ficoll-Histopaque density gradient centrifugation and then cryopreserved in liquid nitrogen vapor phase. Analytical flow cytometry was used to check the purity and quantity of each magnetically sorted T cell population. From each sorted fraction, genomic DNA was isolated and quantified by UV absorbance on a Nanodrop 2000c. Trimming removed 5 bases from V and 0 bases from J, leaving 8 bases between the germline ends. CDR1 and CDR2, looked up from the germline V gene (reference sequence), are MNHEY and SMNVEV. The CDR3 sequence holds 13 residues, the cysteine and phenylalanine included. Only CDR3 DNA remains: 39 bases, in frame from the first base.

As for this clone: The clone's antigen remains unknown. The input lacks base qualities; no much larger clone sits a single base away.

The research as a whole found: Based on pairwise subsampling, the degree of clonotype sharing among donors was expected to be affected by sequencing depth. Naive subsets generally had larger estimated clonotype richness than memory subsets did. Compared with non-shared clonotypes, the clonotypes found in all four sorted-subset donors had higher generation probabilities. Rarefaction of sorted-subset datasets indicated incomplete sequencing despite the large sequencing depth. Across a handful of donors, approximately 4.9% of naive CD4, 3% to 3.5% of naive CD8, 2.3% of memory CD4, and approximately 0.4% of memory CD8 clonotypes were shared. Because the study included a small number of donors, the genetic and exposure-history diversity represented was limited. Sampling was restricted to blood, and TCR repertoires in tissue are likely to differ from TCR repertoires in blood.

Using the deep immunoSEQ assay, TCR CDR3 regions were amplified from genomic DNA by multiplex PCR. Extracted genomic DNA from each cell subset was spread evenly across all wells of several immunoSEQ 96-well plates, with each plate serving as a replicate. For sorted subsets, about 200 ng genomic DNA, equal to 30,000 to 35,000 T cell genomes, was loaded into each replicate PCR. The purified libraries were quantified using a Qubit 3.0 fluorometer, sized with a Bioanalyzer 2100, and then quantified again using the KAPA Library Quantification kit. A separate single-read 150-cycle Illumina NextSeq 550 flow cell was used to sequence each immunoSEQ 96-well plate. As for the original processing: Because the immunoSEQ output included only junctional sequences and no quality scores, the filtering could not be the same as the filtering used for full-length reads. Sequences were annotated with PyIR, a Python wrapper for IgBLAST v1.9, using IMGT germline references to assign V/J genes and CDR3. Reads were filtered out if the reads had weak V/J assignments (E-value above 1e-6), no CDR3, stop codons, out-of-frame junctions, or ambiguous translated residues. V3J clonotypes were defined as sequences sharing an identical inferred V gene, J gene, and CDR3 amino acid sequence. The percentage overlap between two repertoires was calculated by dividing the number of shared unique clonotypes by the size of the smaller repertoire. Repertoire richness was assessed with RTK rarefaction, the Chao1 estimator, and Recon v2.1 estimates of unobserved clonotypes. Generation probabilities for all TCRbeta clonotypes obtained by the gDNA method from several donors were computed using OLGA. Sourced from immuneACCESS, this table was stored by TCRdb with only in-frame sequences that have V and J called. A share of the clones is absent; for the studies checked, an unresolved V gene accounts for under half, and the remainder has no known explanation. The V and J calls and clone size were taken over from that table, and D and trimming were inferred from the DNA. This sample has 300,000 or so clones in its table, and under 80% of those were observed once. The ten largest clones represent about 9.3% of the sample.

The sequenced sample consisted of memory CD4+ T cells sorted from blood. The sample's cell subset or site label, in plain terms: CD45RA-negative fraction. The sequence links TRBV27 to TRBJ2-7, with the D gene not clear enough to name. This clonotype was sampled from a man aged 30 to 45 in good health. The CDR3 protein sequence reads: CASSAGDSYEQYF. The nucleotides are TGTGCCAGCAGTGCAGGAGACTCCTACGAGCAGTACTTC.